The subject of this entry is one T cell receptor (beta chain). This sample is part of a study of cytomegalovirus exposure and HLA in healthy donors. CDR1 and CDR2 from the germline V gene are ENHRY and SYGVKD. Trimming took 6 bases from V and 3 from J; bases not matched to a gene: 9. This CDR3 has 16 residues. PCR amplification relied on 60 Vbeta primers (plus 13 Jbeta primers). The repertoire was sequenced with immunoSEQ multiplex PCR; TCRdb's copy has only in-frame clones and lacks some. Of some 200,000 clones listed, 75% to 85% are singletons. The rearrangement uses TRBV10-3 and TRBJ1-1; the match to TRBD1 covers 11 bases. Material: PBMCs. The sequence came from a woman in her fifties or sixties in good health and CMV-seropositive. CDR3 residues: CAISRTGGQVDTEAFF. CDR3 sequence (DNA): TGTGCCATCAGCCGGACAGGGGGCCAGGTCGACACTGAAGCTTTCTTT.